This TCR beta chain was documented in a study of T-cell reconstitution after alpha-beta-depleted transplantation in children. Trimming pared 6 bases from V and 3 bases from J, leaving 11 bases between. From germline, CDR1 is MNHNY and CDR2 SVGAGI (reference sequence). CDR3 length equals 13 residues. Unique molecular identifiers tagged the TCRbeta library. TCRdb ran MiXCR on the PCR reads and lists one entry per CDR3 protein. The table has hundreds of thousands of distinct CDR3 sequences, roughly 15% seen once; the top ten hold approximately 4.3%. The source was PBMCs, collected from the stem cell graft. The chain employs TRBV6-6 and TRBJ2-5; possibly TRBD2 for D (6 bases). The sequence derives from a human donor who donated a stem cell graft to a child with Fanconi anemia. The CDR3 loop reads CASRLTREETQYF. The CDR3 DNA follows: TGTGCCAGCAGACTGACTAGAGAAGAGACCCAGTACTTC.